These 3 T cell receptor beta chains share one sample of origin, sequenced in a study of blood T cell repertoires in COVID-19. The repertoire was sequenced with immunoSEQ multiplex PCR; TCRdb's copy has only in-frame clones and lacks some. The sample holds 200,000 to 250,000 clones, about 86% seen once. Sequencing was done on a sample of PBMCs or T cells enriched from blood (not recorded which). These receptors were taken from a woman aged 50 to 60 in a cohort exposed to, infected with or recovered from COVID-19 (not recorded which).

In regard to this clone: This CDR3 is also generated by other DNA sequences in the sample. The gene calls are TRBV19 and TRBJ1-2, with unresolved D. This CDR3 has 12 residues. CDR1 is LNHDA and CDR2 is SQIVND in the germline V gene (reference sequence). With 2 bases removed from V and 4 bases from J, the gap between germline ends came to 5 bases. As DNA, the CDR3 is TGTGCCAGTAGTATAAGGAGCTATGGCTACACCTTC. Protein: CASSIRSYGYTF.

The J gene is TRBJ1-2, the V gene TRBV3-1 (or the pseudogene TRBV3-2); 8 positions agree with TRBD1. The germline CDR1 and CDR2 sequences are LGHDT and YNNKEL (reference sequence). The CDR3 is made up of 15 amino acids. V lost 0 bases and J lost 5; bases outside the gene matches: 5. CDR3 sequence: CASSQDAGQVYGYTF. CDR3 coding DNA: TGTGCCAGCAGCCAAGACGCGGGACAGGTTTATGGCTACACCTTC.

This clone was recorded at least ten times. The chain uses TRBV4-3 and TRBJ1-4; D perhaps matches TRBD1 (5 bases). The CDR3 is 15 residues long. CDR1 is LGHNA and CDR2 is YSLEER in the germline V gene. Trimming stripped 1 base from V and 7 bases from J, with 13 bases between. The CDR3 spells CASSQVSGGGEKLFF. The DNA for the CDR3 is TGCGCCAGCAGCCAAGTTTCGGGGGGAGGTGAAAAACTGTTTTTT.